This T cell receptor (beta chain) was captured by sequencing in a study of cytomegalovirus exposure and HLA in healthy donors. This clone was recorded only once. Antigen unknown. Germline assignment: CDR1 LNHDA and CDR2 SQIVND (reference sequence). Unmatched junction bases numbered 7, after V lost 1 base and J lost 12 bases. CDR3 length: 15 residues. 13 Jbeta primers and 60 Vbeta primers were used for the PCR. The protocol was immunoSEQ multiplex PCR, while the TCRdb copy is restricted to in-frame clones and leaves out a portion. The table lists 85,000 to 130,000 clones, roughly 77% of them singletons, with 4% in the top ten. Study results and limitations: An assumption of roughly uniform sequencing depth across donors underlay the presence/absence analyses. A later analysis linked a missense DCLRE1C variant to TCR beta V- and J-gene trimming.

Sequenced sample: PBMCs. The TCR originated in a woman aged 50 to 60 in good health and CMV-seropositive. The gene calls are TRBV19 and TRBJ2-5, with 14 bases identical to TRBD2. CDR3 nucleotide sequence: TGTGCCAGTAGTATAGGAGGGACTAGCGGGAGAGCTGAGTACTTC. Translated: CASSIGGTSGRAEYF.